This T cell receptor (beta chain) was recorded in a study of T cell responses to AZD1222 COVID-19 vaccine (dated by TCRdb to the early 2020s). Regarding the complete study: AZD1222 recipients whose second dose came at about 4 weeks and those whose second dose came at about 12 weeks were combined into one group, since spike-specific TCR depth and breadth did not differ between the two schedules. Trial participants were enrolled by age into 18-55, 56-69 and 70-plus year subgroups, with around 150, 28 and 57 TCR-sequenced participants respectively. TCR sequencing was performed for roughly 250 trial participants, of whom some 200 were given two doses of AZD1222 and some 26 were given two doses of MenACWY control vaccine.

At the junction V is shortened by 0 bases and J by 0 bases; bases outside the gene matches: 5. Its CDR3 holds 16 amino acids, cysteine through phenylalanine. Only the CDR3 DNA is retained, 48 bases long and in frame from the first base. Reading the germline V gene gives CDR1 SGHRS and CDR2 YFSETQ. Notes on this clone: Its antigen remains unidentified. Per-base quality was not reported, and no clone a single base away is much larger than it.

This sample's time point label indicates: baseline before first vaccination. Vaccinee samples came from UK trials COV001 and COV002, including a single-blind randomized controlled phase 2/3 trial of AZD1222 (ChAdOx1 nCoV-19) in healthy adults. For TCRbeta chain sequencing, PBMC samples from trial participants were taken at day 0 and at day 28 after the second dose. The CDR3 regions of human TCRbeta chains were analyzed by immunosequencing. The authors' analysis ran thus. Repertoire TCRs were checked for matches against a reference library of SARS-CoV-2-specific TCRs that had been generated using the MIRA antigen-specificity platform. Breadth was defined as the fraction of unique TCRs that were SARS-CoV-2-associated, and depth was defined as the fraction of total T cells that were SARS-CoV-2-associated. Using the MIRA data, every spike-specific TCR was mapped to the spike region that the TCR reacted to and assigned to either a CD4 or a CD8 class. Log10-transformed breadth and depth values were compared by one-way ANOVA with Sidak's multiple comparisons tests. This immuneACCESS table, as held by TCRdb, lists in-frame sequences with V and J called but not all clones. Of the missing ones, under half trace to an unresolved V gene in checked studies; the others have no known cause. From that table come the V and J calls and clone size; the DNA was used to work out D and trimming. The sample records 200,000 or so clones, 90% to 95% of which are singletons. The top ten clonotypes cover 7.5% to 9.5% of the sample.

On the study overall, not on this receptor specifically: Participants were mostly white British, with more females than males. The authors suggested clonal diversity may have been underestimated. After two AZD1222 doses, both the breadth and the depth of spike-specific TCRs were significantly higher than at day 0 and than in MenACWY recipients. Because no day 14 peak-response samples were available, the repertoires could be characterized only after the peak T cell response. The whole spike protein was spanned by vaccine-associated CD4 TCRs, and dominant responses were seen in regions 160-218 and 743-854. In the small 56-69-year group, the increase in depth fell short of significance, most likely because of low power. Reportedly, almost half of the unique spike-specific TCRs recognized epitopes lying outside the regions that are mutated in the B.1.351 and B.1.1.7 variants. Conclusions about previously exposed vaccinees are limited because only five to seven AZD1222 recipients were SARS-CoV-2 seropositive at baseline.

The specimen was peripheral blood, collected on day 0 of AZD1222 vaccination. The chain joins TRBV5-1 to TRBJ1-1; a stretch of 7 junction bases matches TRBD1. The clonotype comes from an adult in good health. Here is the DNA: TGCGCCAGCAGCTTGGCAGAGGGGGCGATGAACACTGAAGCTTTCTTT. Its translation is CASSLAEGAMNTEAFF.